This T cell receptor beta chain emerged from a study of regulatory T cells in long-lasting Graves disease. Construction of TCR beta libraries relied on iRepertoire HTBI primers and on Arm-PCR targeting CDR3 regions. TCRdb processed the multiplex PCR reads anew with MiXCR; each CDR3 protein has one entry. The table shows some 220,000 distinct CDR3 sequences, with around 20% occurring only once. As to time point: newly diagnosed GD, antithyroid drugs for less than 3 months. Scientists built the TCR library using RNA that was extracted from PBMCs. In its sample, this clonotype was seen many times. J lost 3 bases, V lost 8 bases, and 10 bases had no gene match. CDR1 WSHSY and CDR2 SAAADI come from the germline V gene. This CDR3 has 16 amino acids. The same sample was also studied in work on T cells in Graves' hyperthyroidism and ophthalmopathy.

The specimen comprised peripheral blood mononuclear cells (PBMCs), sampled at new diagnosis, from a patient treated with antithyroid drugs. The clonotype was recovered from a woman in her twenties or thirties with Graves disease. The rearrangement uses TRBV10-2 and TRBJ1-5; 10 bases align to TRBD1. CDR3 sequence: CASATWDRGLNQPQHF. The CDR3 DNA follows: TGCGCCAGCGCAACCTGGGACAGGGGCCTCAATCAGCCCCAGCATTTT.